The rows below give T cell receptor beta chains drawn from one sample of a study of beta chain features in type 1 diabetes. Data came from immunoSEQ multiplex PCR; TCRdb stores just in-frame clones and leaves some out. The sample records about 15,000 clones, roughly 70% being singletons. Sequenced: stem cell memory CD4+ T cells from blood. The receptors derive from a young man with type 1 diabetes. Both conserved end residues are part of each CDR3. D genes are given only for firm matches. The size entry is marked missing in some rows and otherwise reads once, few, many or a size class.

d_call clone_size j_call v_call cdr3_nt cdr3_aa
. once TRBJ2-5 TRBV9 TGTGCCAGCAGCGCACGGTACCAAGAGACCCAGTACTTC CASSARYQETQYF
TRBD2 once TRBJ2-5 TRBV29-1 TGCAGCGTCACGGGACTAGCGGGAGAGACCCAGTACTTC CSVTGLAGETQYF
. . TRBJ2-4 TRBV5-1 TGCGCCAGCAGCTTGTCGAGGGCAGGGGCGGCCAAAAACATTCAGTACTTC CASSLSRAGAAKNIQYF
. . TRBJ2-5 TRBV9 TGTGCCAGCAGCGTCAGACTGGAGGAGACCCAGTACTTC CASSVRLEETQYF
. . TRBJ2-7 TRBV27 TGTGCCAGCAGTTCATCAAAACAGGGCTACGAGCAGTACTTC CASSSSKQGYEQYF
. . TRBJ2-5 TRBV11-3 TGTGCCAGCAGCTTAGATCGGGAGACCCAGTACTTC CASSLDRETQYF
TRBD1 . TRBJ2-2 TRBV28 TGTGCCAGCTACGAAATTGGGACAGGGGGCACCGGGGAGCTGTTTTTT CASYEIGTGGTGELFF
. . TRBJ2-3 TRBV5-8 TGTGCCAGCAGCCCCGACTTTGGCACAGATACGCAGTATTTT CASSPDFGTDTQYF
. . TRBJ2-2 TRBV18 TGTGCCAGCTCACCCTCTATGGACACCGGGGAGCTGTTTTTT CASSPSMDTGELFF
TRBD2 . TRBJ2-3 TRBV30 TGTGCCTGGACCCTGAACGGGGAGGGAGATACGCAGTATTTT CAWTLNGEGDTQYF
. . TRBJ1-6 TRBV7-9 TGTGCCAGCAACGCCGACAGGACGGGTGCTGCGTATGGTTCACCCCTCCACTTT CASNADRTGAAYGSPLHF
TRBD1 . TRBJ1-6 TRBV7-8 TGTGCCAGCAGCAGCCGGGACAGCCCAAACTATAATTCACCCCTCCACTTT CASSSRDSPNYNSPLHF
. . TRBJ2-1 TRBV7-2 TGTGCCAGCAGCTTAGCGCGGGGTGGAGAGCAGTTCTTC CASSLARGGEQFF
. few TRBJ1-3 TRBV28 TGTGCCAGCAGTTCGTCACCAGGGACTGGAAACACCATATATTTT CASSSSPGTGNTIYF
TRBD1 . TRBJ1-5 TRBV7-2 TGTGCCAGCAGCTTAGCGGCAGGGGGTGGGCCCCAGCATTTT CASSLAAGGGPQHF